The rows below give T cell receptor beta chains drawn from one sample of a study of T cell responses to AZD1222 COVID-19 vaccine. TCRdb keeps only in-frame clones here, not all; method: immunoSEQ multiplex PCR. The data contain roughly 150,000 clones, 70% to 90% of them singletons. Sequencing used peripheral blood, obtained after recovery from COVID-19. These receptors were taken from an adult who had recovered from COVID-19. CDR3s include the opening cysteine and the closing phenylalanine or tryptophan. The order of the fields is clone size, J gene, D gene, V gene, CDR3 length, CDR3 protein, CDR3 DNA. A D gene is named only where the DNA matches it firmly. Clone sizes are given selectively: once, few, many, or a class where the clone is expanded.

>once|TRBJ2-3|-|TRBV5-4|16
CASSDHRVSSTDTQYF
TGTGCCAGCAGCGACCACAGGGTTTCTAGCACAGATACGCAGTATTTT
>once|TRBJ2-7|-|TRBV19|13
CASSIGQPYEQYF
TGTGCCAGTAGTATAGGACAGCCCTACGAGCAGTACTTC
>few|TRBJ2-2|-|TRBV7-9|15
CASSLVTSDTGELFF
TGTGCCAGCAGCTTAGTTACCTCTGACACCGGGGAGCTGTTTTTT
>-|TRBJ2-7|-|TRBV28|16
CASSFLRQPSGYEQYF
TGTGCCAGCAGTTTCTTGCGACAGCCCTCTGGATACGAGCAGTACTTC
>-|TRBJ2-1|TRBD2|TRBV10-3|16
CAISWGLAGVYNEQFF
TGTGCCATCAGTTGGGGACTAGCGGGAGTCTACAATGAGCAGTTCTTC
>-|TRBJ2-1|TRBD2|TRBV4-3|16
CASSQGPGGAWNEQFF
TGCGCCAGCAGCCAAGGTCCGGGAGGAGCTTGGAATGAGCAGTTCTTC
>-|TRBJ2-6|-|TRBV5-1|15
CASSLAGTGANVLTF
TGCGCCAGCAGCTTGGCAGGGACTGGGGCCAACGTCCTGACTTTC
>-|TRBJ2-1|-|TRBV7-3|13
CASSLDRTLEQFF
TGTGCCAGCAGCCTAGACAGGACATTGGAGCAGTTCTTC
>-|TRBJ1-5|-|TRBV20-1|14
CSASADGNNQPQHF
TGCAGTGCTAGTGCCGACGGGAACAATCAGCCCCAGCATTTT
>-|TRBJ1-1|-|TRBV6-5|15
CASSYPETVNTEAFF
TGTGCCAGCAGTTACCCAGAGACAGTGAACACTGAAGCTTTCTTT
>-|TRBJ2-7|-|TRBV30|15
CAPRRGKRRTYEQYF
TGTGCCCCAAGACGGGGTAAGAGGAGAACCTACGAGCAGTACTTC
>once|TRBJ1-2|-|TRBV19|14
CASSPTASRYGYTF
TGTGCCAGTAGTCCGACGGCCTCCCGCTATGGCTACACCTTC
>-|TRBJ2-7|TRBD1|TRBV5-6|12
CASSWTGSEQYF
TGTGCCAGCAGCTGGACAGGGAGCGAGCAGTACTTC
>-|TRBJ1-2|-|TRBV10-3|12
CAISEDSYGYTF
TGTGCCATCAGTGAGGACAGCTATGGCTACACCTTC
>-|TRBJ2-1|-|TRBV7-3|16
CASSLISVGGEGEQFF
TGTGCCAGCAGCTTAATTTCCGTGGGAGGCGAGGGAGAGCAGTTCTTC
>few|TRBJ2-7|TRBD1|TRBV19|15
CASTLEGQGAYEQYF
TGTGCCAGTACTCTAGAGGGACAGGGGGCCTACGAGCAGTACTTC
>-|TRBJ2-5|TRBD2|TRBV25-1|17
CASSEYRDSGIQETQYF
TGTGCCAGCAGTGAGTATCGAGATAGCGGGATCCAAGAGACCCAGTACTTC
>-|TRBJ2-1|-|TRBV7-3|16
CASSAMAGTFYNEQFF
TGTGCCAGCAGCGCCATGGCGGGGACCTTCTACAATGAGCAGTTCTTC
>-|TRBJ1-1|-|TRBV28|14
CASSLLAGPTEAFF
TGTGCCAGCAGTTTATTGGCAGGGCCCACTGAAGCTTTCTTT
>-|TRBJ1-3|-|TRBV12-5|15
CASGLVFGGRDTIYF
TGTGCTAGTGGTTTGGTTTTCGGGGGCCGGGACACCATATATTTT
>once|TRBJ2-7|TRBD2|TRBV5-1|14
CASSGGGSIDEQYF
TGCGCCAGCAGCGGCGGGGGGAGTATCGACGAGCAGTACTTC
>-|TRBJ2-7|-|TRBV25-1|11
CASSVDYEQYF
TGTGCCAGCAGTGTCGACTACGAGCAGTACTTC
>once|TRBJ1-5|TRBD1|TRBV15|15
CATSRDRGYNQPQHF
TGTGCCACCAGCAGGGACAGGGGGTACAATCAGCCCCAGCATTTT
>-|TRBJ2-2|TRBD2|TRBV9|17
CASSVLAGGSWTGELFF
TGTGCCAGCAGCGTTCTAGCGGGAGGGTCGTGGACCGGGGAGCTGTTTTTT
>-|TRBJ2-7|-|TRBV10-3|14
CAITPGTSPYEQYF
TGTGCCATCACGCCGGGAACCTCTCCCTACGAGCAGTACTTC
>-|TRBJ2-2|TRBD2|TRBV7-2|14
CASSLTSGTGELFF
TGTGCCAGCAGCTTGACTAGCGGGACCGGGGAGCTGTTTTTT